Detailed here is one T cell receptor beta chain. These data come from a study of T-cell reconstitution after alpha-beta-depleted transplantation in children. Unique molecular identifiers tagged the TCRbeta library. Each CDR3 protein is one row after TCRdb ran MiXCR on the PCR reads. The sample has approximately 640,000 distinct CDR3 sequences; around a sixth are singletons. Germline-derived CDR1 and CDR2 are MGHRA and YSYEKL. With 4 bases clipped from V and 2 bases from J, the junction kept 5 bases outside the gene matches. The CDR3 contains 17 residues. V and J are TRBV4-1 and TRBJ2-2; TRBD2 matches 12 bases. The material sequenced was PBMCs from the stem cell graft donor, taken from the stem cell graft. The TCR comes from a human donor who donated a stem cell graft to a child with acute myeloid leukemia. The CDR3 sequence is CASSRTTSGGNTGELFF. CDR3 bases: TGCGCCAGCAGCCGCACGACTAGCGGGGGAAACACCGGGGAGCTGTTTTTT.